This T cell receptor (beta chain) was sequenced during a study of persistence of HIV-infected CD4 T cells (dated by TCRdb to about 2020). About the full investigation: Suppressive ART had been received by participants for a median of about eight years. Apart from a couple of participants who underwent leukapheresis at a single time point, peripheral blood samples of up to about 180 mL were collected from participants at multiple time points. Anti-CD3/anti-CD28 stimulation activated a higher proportion of cells, with a lower memory fraction, than antigen stimulation. The study isolated CMV- and HIV-1 Gag-responding CD4+ T cells from ART-treated individuals to examine antigen-driven clonal expansion of HIV-1-infected cells. Proviral sequencing was used to assess clonality among infected cells, whereas TCRbeta sequencing gauged the clonality of all cells within each sorted population. In the cross-participant TCR cluster analysis, 8 participants were included for CMV and more than five participants were included for Gag.

The paper as a whole reports these results and caveats: TCR oligoclonality correlated with proviral oligoclonality within the same sorted populations. TCRbeta richness in CMV- and Gag-responding cells was significantly lower than in anti-CD3/anti-CD28-responding cells; CMV-responding cells had higher oligoclonality than CD3/CD28-stimulated and Gag-responding cells. Degenerate expanded CDR3beta sequences were enriched in antigen-responding cells, suggesting convergent selection of CD4+ responses to CMV and Gag. Few individuals were included in the study, and only a limited range of antigens was tested. Restriction of bulk TCR analyses to the rare CMV-responding cells that actually carried HIV-1 proviruses was not possible.

Remarks on this clone: It lacks a known antigen. Base quality data are lacking; no much larger clone is found one base away.

TCRbeta repertoires were sequenced from genomic DNA with the immunoSEQ hsTCRB assay version 4 in survey mode. For TCRbeta sequencing, genomic DNA was diluted to about 9.1 ng/uL, and up to roughly 1 ug was used per sample. In the paper's pipeline: TCRbeta data analysis was done in ImmunoSeq Analyzer 3.0, and diversity was calculated on productive nucleotide rearrangements. Using the Immunarch R package, the improved Chao index served to estimate lower-bound TCR diversity and the Gini coefficient served to estimate clonality. Nucleotide rearrangements that differed but encoded the same CDR3beta amino acid sequence were counted as separate clonotypes. Differential abundance analysis identified TCRbeta sequences significantly enriched in antigen-responding cells relative to anti-CD3/anti-CD28-activated cells. Using predicted peptide-MHC specificity as the basis, GLIPH2 grouped TCRs into clusters, both for each participant individually and for the merged data sets that combined participants. The clones in this table, taken by TCRdb from immuneACCESS, are in-frame only. Not every clone is retained; where verified, under half of the shortfall comes from an unresolved V gene, and the cause of the rest is unknown. The V and J calls and clone size are taken from that table; D and trimming were inferred from the DNA. This sample holds roughly 45,000 clones; roughly 90% were observed only once. The ten biggest clones cover just over 1% of the sample.

What this sample's treatment or condition label stands for: suppressive antiretroviral therapy. Cells were stimulated with anti-CD3/anti-CD28 magnetic beads as a nonspecific positive control representing the CD4+ T cell repertoire. CD4+ T cells that responded were sorted based on upregulation of both CD40 ligand and CD69. Participants were HIV-1-infected adults who started suppressive ART during chronic infection. Plasma HIV-1 RNA had been undetectable (below 50 copies/mL) in participants for at least 4 years. To be included, participants needed a CD4+ T cell count above 400 cells/uL and a positive CMV serology. Before stimulation, PBMCs were isolated using density centrifugation and then depleted of CD8+ T cells. For around 18 hours, the CD8-depleted PBMCs were stimulated with anti-CD28/CD49d costimulation, a CD40-blocking antibody, and enfuvirtide to prevent new infections. Sorting was done on either a Beckman Coulter MoFlo Legacy or an XDP sorter, and propidium iodide was used to exclude dead cells. The QIAamp DNA Mini Kit was used for genomic DNA extraction from samples above one million cells, and the Quick-DNA Microprep Kit was used otherwise.

CDR1 and CDR2, looked up from the germline V gene, are ENHRY and SYGVKD. Measured from the cysteine to the phenylalanine, the CDR3 is 12 residues long. Kept here is only the CDR3 DNA, which spans 36 bases and is read in frame from base 1. Trimming removed 10 bases from V and 4 bases from J, leaving 14 bases between the germline ends. The TCR originated in an adult man with HIV who was CMV-seropositive. Source: CD4+ T cells sorted from PBMCs after approximately 19-hour stimulation, taken from a patient who received antiretroviral therapy. What this sample's cell subset or site label stands for: CD40L+CD69+ CD4 T cells responding to anti-CD3/anti-CD28 beads, representing the overall repertoire. Recombination connected TRBV10-3 to TRBJ2-7; a tentative D match to TRBD2 spans 6 bases. The CDR3 is CATVGSGYEQYF. DNA sequence: TGTGCCACTGTCGGGAGCGGTTACGAGCAGTACTTC.